A selection of T cell receptor beta chains follows, all from one sample in a study of technical replicates of blood from four donors. TCRdb keeps only in-frame clones here, not all; method: immunoSEQ multiplex PCR. The sample lists over 70,000 clones, just under 97% seen once, with around 0.22% in the top ten. The sample taken for sequencing was T cells isolated from PBMCs. Source of these receptors: a human donor in good health. CDR3s include the opening cysteine and the closing phenylalanine or tryptophan. The order of the fields is V gene, clone size, J gene, CDR3 protein. Only some rows state a clone size, as once, few, many or a class for expanded clones.

v_call: TRBV2
clone_size: NA
j_call: TRBJ1-1
cdr3_aa: CANPGQAQGWNTEAFF

v_call: TRBV19
clone_size: NA
j_call: TRBJ2-5
cdr3_aa: CATTERGETQYF

v_call: TRBV19
clone_size: NA
j_call: TRBJ2-7
cdr3_aa: CASSRNSVGRSYEQYF

v_call: TRBV21-1
clone_size: once
j_call: TRBJ1-2
cdr3_aa: CASSKVGLRMDPGGSSYGYTF

v_call: TRBV5-4
clone_size: NA
j_call: TRBJ2-7
cdr3_aa: CASSLGVSSLYEQYF

v_call: TRBV18
clone_size: NA
j_call: TRBJ2-1
cdr3_aa: CASSPSAGSHEQFF

v_call: TRBV30
clone_size: NA
j_call: TRBJ2-3
cdr3_aa: CAWSQTGHSTDTQYF

v_call: TRBV5-6
clone_size: NA
j_call: TRBJ1-2
cdr3_aa: CASSSKNTYGYTF

v_call: TRBV4-1
clone_size: once
j_call: TRBJ2-7
cdr3_aa: CASRASGSTYEQYF

v_call: TRBV29-1
clone_size: NA
j_call: TRBJ2-7
cdr3_aa: CSVVVREVSYEQYF

v_call: TRBV18
clone_size: NA
j_call: TRBJ1-3
cdr3_aa: CASSPPVRDFSGNTIYF

v_call: TRBV4-1
clone_size: NA
j_call: TRBJ2-3
cdr3_aa: CASSQGVLAGADTQYF

v_call: TRBV30
clone_size: NA
j_call: TRBJ1-1
cdr3_aa: CAWIGGPHTEAFF

v_call: TRBV5-4
clone_size: NA
j_call: TRBJ2-5
cdr3_aa: CASSFNRGSQETQYF

v_call: TRBV5-6
clone_size: NA
j_call: TRBJ2-7
cdr3_aa: CASSLRDRGAGYF

v_call: TRBV4-1
clone_size: NA
j_call: TRBJ2-3
cdr3_aa: CASSQVGLAGALSTDTQYF

v_call: TRBV6-1
clone_size: once
j_call: TRBJ2-4
cdr3_aa: CASSDEVLAKNIQYF

v_call: TRBV28
clone_size: NA
j_call: TRBJ2-5
cdr3_aa: CAASTRTGQYF

v_call: TRBV28
clone_size: NA
j_call: TRBJ2-5
cdr3_aa: CASSFLQRTQETQYF

v_call: TRBV9
clone_size: NA
j_call: TRBJ2-3
cdr3_aa: CASTISSVPTDTQYF

v_call: TRBV9
clone_size: once
j_call: TRBJ2-5
cdr3_aa: CASSAGLAGTAPNQETQYF

v_call: TRBV10-3
clone_size: NA
j_call: TRBJ1-4
cdr3_aa: CAISRGTGVLNATNEKLFF

v_call: TRBV28
clone_size: NA
j_call: TRBJ2-7
cdr3_aa: CASSPRGLAGVEQYF

v_call: TRBV10-3
clone_size: NA
j_call: TRBJ2-2
cdr3_aa: CAIRISGGRLGELFF

v_call: TRBV11-3
clone_size: NA
j_call: TRBJ2-3
cdr3_aa: CASSPTAGLFSADTQYF

v_call: TRBV5-1
clone_size: NA
j_call: TRBJ2-5
cdr3_aa: CASSLGGGGQETQYF

v_call: TRBV2
clone_size: NA
j_call: TRBJ1-2
cdr3_aa: CASTGSRQGSYGYTF

v_call: TRBV4-1
clone_size: NA
j_call: TRBJ2-5
cdr3_aa: CASSAGLAGGPQYF

v_call: TRBV30
clone_size: NA
j_call: TRBJ2-5
cdr3_aa: CAWSEESGLAETQYF

v_call: TRBV5-1
clone_size: NA
j_call: TRBJ2-2
cdr3_aa: CASNRDRNTGELFF

v_call: TRBV2
clone_size: NA
j_call: TRBJ2-1
cdr3_aa: CASIHSGTDYRQFF

v_call: TRBV6-1
clone_size: NA
j_call: TRBJ2-7
cdr3_aa: CASKLYRDTSYEQYF

v_call: TRBV30
clone_size: NA
j_call: TRBJ2-7
cdr3_aa: CAWTTGITGEQYF

v_call: TRBV18
clone_size: NA
j_call: TRBJ2-1
cdr3_aa: CASSPQGVSYNEQFF